Given below is one T cell receptor beta chain in context. The antigen remains undetermined. The CDR3 extends over 13 amino acids. In germline, CDR1 is SGHAT, CDR2 FQDESV (reference sequence). The J segment lost 8 bases and the V segment lost 4 bases, leaving 6 bases of the junction unmatched. This sample stems from a study of T cell responses to AZD1222 COVID-19 vaccine. Overall study findings and caveats: Close to half of all spike-specific TCRs reportedly target regions of the variants that are unmutated.

Sequenced by immunoSEQ multiplex PCR; TCRdb stores in-frame clones only, minus some. Seen here are 150,000 or so clones, about 92% observed once, and the top ten hold approximately 2%. The chain combines TRBV11-1 with TRBJ1-1; TRBD1 matches at 8 bases. The specimen comprised peripheral blood, sampled on day 0 of AZD1222 vaccination. This TCR was recovered from an adult in good health. CDR3 sequence: CASSSKTGVEAFF. CDR3 in DNA: TGTGCCAGCAGCTCGAAGACAGGGGTGGAAGCTTTCTTT.